This T cell receptor (beta chain) comes out of a study of T cells in narcolepsy (dated by TCRdb to 2016 to 2019). Regarding the complete study: Healthy control donors were enrolled in the study alongside patients who had narcolepsy type 1 or type 2 (NT1, NT2). Autoreactive T cells targeting hypocretin neuron self-antigens (hypocretin, TRIB2) were sought in narcolepsy patients, and TCR Vbeta sequencing was used to track clonotypes in blood and CSF.

The receptor library was made with the immunoSEQ multiplex PCR assay. Held by TCRdb, this immuneACCESS table contains in-frame sequences only and omits some clones. Under half of the omission traces to an unresolved V gene where checked; the cause of the rest is unknown. Counted in this sample were tens of thousands of clones; 70% to 90% of them appeared once. Together, the top ten hold more than 8.5% of the sample. Memory CD4+ T cells were sorted ex vivo from peripheral blood of narcolepsy patients and healthy controls for TCR Vbeta sequencing. A remark on this clone: Its cognate antigen has yet to be identified. An end of the junction does not agree with germline; a read error may underlie this.

Overall study outcomes, separate from this receptor: Numbers of sequenced blood memory CD4+ clonotypes were comparable, averaging approximately 38,000 in patients and approximately 30,000 in controls. No sequences matching autoreactive T cell clones were contained in some blood memory CD4+ repertoires from patients and controls. In plots comparing CSF and blood CD4+ T cell clonotypes from the same patient, HCRT-specific and TRIB2-specific autoreactive clonotypes were highlighted. Autoreactive clonotypes were reported to be detected serially in the blood of the same patients and of different patients, but not in the blood of healthy controls.

Including cysteine and phenylalanine, the CDR3 has 15 amino acids. This entry keeps only the CDR3 DNA: 45 bases, framed from base 1. CDR1 and CDR2 are read off the germline V gene as SGHDT and YYEEEE. The source is a human donor in good health. Material: memory (CD45RA-) CD4+ T cells from blood. This specimen's cell subset or site label, interpreted: memory T cells sorted ex vivo from peripheral blood. The sequence links TRBV5-6 to TRBJ2-1, with 7 central nucleotides matching TRBD1. The CDR3 here reads CASTLVGQSYNEQFF. The nucleotides read TGTGCCAGCACCTTGGTGGGACAGAGTTACAATGAGCAGTTCTTC.